This record covers a single TCR beta chain. CDR3 length: 13 residues. In germline, CDR1 is MNHNS, CDR2 SASEGT. The ends were cut back, 1 base at V and 8 bases at J, with 11 bases in the middle. This sample was included in a study of blood T cell repertoires in COVID-19. Sequencing was performed with immunoSEQ multiplex PCR; in TCRdb, only in-frame clones are kept and a portion is missing. There are about 250,000 clones in the sample; about 88% occur only once, and around 0.91% lies in the top ten. The clonotype originates from a woman in her forties who had recovered from COVID-19. The V call is TRBV6-1, the J call TRBJ1-1, with D maybe TRBD1 (5 bases). Sequencing was done on a sample of peripheral blood. CDR3 protein: CASSEVRGREAFF. DNA of the CDR3: TGTGCCAGCAGTGAAGTAAGGGGCAGAGAAGCTTTCTTT.